A single sample is the source of the 5 T cell receptor beta chains below, sequenced in a study of T cell repertoires in cytomegalovirus infection. TCRdb redid the calling of the reads with MiXCR, one entry per CDR3 protein. The data show 200,000 to 300,000 distinct CDR3 sequences, with around 6.4% seen just once and under 7% held by the top ten. The source material was PBMCs. The receptors derive from a human donor in good health (CMV status not recorded). Some clones in this sample may be carry-over from other donors' samples.

This clonotype came up many times. The rearrangement uses TRBV19 and TRBJ2-6; D call uncertain. The CDR3 consists of 18 residues. Germline CDR1 is LNHDA and CDR2 is SQIVND (reference sequence). Trimming removed 5 bases from V and 1 base from J, with 18 bases in between. The CDR3 DNA is TGTGCCAGTAGTCTGACCGGGCTTTTGTCGTCTGGGGCCAACGTCCTGACTTTC. It codes for CASSLTGLLSSGANVLTF.

This clonotype was seen ten or more times. The chain joins TRBV28 to TRBJ2-3, with D possibly matching TRBD1 (5 bases). The CDR3 covers 15 residues. With 5 bases removed from V and 3 bases from J, the gap between germline ends came to 15 bases. Germline V gives CDR1 MDHEN, CDR2 SYDVKM. The CDR3 nucleotides are TGTGCCAGCAGTAGCCGAGCTAGGGGAACAGATACGCAGTATTTT. Translated, it gives CASSSRARGTDTQYF.

This clonotype has at least ten counts. The chain recombines TRBV7-2 with TRBJ1-4; the D gene is possibly TRBD1 (6 bases). The V gene's germline CDR1 is SGHTA and CDR2 FQGNSA. Trimming pared 0 bases from V and 0 bases from J, leaving 8 bases between. The CDR3 totals 16 residues. CDR3 sequence (DNA): TGTGCCAGCAGCTTAGCCCGGACAGCAACTAATGAAAAACTGTTTTTT. It is translated as CASSLARTATNEKLFF.

This clonotype was picked up many times. The J gene is TRBJ1-5, the V gene TRBV7-2, with a tentative D call TRBD1 (6 bases). Trimming took off 5 bases at V and 1 base at J, with 9 bases between the two ends. Germline-derived CDR1 and CDR2 are SGHTA and FQGNSA. The CDR3 is 14 residues long. CDR3 residues: CASSARGSNQPQHF. The CDR3 nucleotides read TGTGCCAGCAGCGCGAGGGGGAGCAATCAGCCCCAGCATTTT.

This clonotype has ten or more counts. The chain uses TRBV24-1 and TRBJ2-3, with 11 bases that match TRBD2. The length of the CDR3 is 15 residues. V trimming: 4 bases; J trimming: 8 bases; junction bases outside the gene matches: 7. Germline V lookup: CDR1 KGHDR, CDR2 SFDVKD. The CDR3 coding sequence is TGTGCCACCAGTGACTCTAGCGGGGGGAGCACTACGCAGTATTTT. This translates into CATSDSSGGSTTQYF.